This T cell receptor (beta chain) was sequenced in a study of cytomegalovirus exposure and HLA in healthy donors. This clone was recorded a few times. Per the germline V gene, CDR1 is MNHNY and CDR2 is SVGAGI (reference sequence). Trimming removed 2 bases at V and 7 bases at J, with 12 bases between. The CDR3 extends over 15 amino acids. Clones were read by immunoSEQ multiplex PCR, and TCRdb kept only the in-frame ones, dropping some. The sample has about 160,000 clones; about 90% are singletons. This clonotype originated in a woman under 30 in good health and CMV-seropositive. The source material was PBMCs. The gene calls are TRBV6-6 and TRBJ1-6; tentatively, D is TRBD1 (5 bases). This chain's CDR3 is CASSYGGEGNSPLHF. The CDR3 DNA is TGTGCCAGCAGTTACGGCGGGGAGGGGAATTCACCCCTCCACTTT.